A selection of T cell receptor beta chains follows, all from one sample in a study of blood T cell repertoires in COVID-19. Repertoires were generated with immunoSEQ multiplex PCR, while TCRdb's copy carries only in-frame clones and drops some. The profile shows 300,000 to 350,000 clones, approximately 88% of them singletons. The material sequenced was PBMCs or T cells enriched from blood (not recorded which). These receptors were obtained from a man younger than 40 who had recovered from COVID-19. CDR3s leave out the opening cysteine and the closing phenylalanine or tryptophan. Clone size appears in some rows only: once, few, many, or a class for an expanded clone.

TRBV5-1	TRBJ2-1	NA	ASRPTQGVGNEQF
TRBV5-6	TRBJ1-5	NA	ASSLWQGGAQPQH
TRBV5-1	TRBJ1-3	NA	ASSLEGGLSSGNTIY
TRBV19	TRBJ1-2	NA	ASTSGPGLSIGYT
TRBV19	TRBJ1-3	NA	ASDGQGTGNTIY
TRBV10-3	TRBJ1-3	NA	AISENTQDSIGNTIY
TRBV5-4	TRBJ2-2	NA	ASSADTGGTGELF
TRBV20-1	TRBJ2-7	NA	SASDNSYEQY
TRBV6-5	TRBJ1-3	NA	ASSYSRSIPGNTIY
TRBV6-5	TRBJ1-5	NA	ASSSQGLSQPQH
TRBV5-1	TRBJ2-1	NA	ASSLYSGGAIEQF
TRBV19	TRBJ1-5	NA	ASSITGRVSNQPQH
TRBV24-1	TRBJ1-5	NA	ATGAGYGNQPQH
TRBV2	TRBJ1-5	NA	ASSEARGTNQPQH
TRBV30	TRBJ2-3	once	AWSRLRGGGTDTQY
TRBV30	TRBJ1-1	NA	AWVPWDRGNTEAF
TRBV12-3/TRBV12-4	TRBJ1-1	NA	ASSLGKHTEAF
TRBV7-9	TRBJ1-5	NA	ASSSTGDQPQH
TRBV5-1	TRBJ1-2	NA	ASSPPDRRYGYT
TRBV28	TRBJ1-5	NA	ASSPQGPRPQH
TRBV5-1	TRBJ2-5	NA	ASSLDGGSETQY
TRBV30	TRBJ2-7	NA	AWIPGTGFDEQY
TRBV28	TRBJ1-2	NA	ASSSPSGTGYGYT
TRBV9	TRBJ2-5	NA	ASSVEERGLETQY
TRBV18	TRBJ2-7	once	ASSPGGTVNYEQY
TRBV2	TRBJ2-7	NA	ASSEWAGGEYEQY
TRBV28	TRBJ1-1	NA	ASSLGARTTEAF
TRBV6-5	TRBJ2-7	NA	ASSMRGTEAYEQY
TRBV5-1	TRBJ1-5	NA	ASSLLTGENQPQH
TRBV2	TRBJ2-7	NA	ASSQGLTYEQY
TRBV4-1	TRBJ2-1	NA	ASSSPGQGEAEQF
TRBV6-5	TRBJ2-7	NA	ASSSSGQGYEQY
TRBV5-1	TRBJ1-2	NA	ASSFRAGGNGYT
TRBV2	TRBJ2-1	NA	ASAGYNEQF
TRBV3-1/TRBV3-2	TRBJ2-7	once	ASSQESVTYEQY
TRBV3-1/TRBV3-2	TRBJ2-5	NA	ASSQVGIQETQY
TRBV5-1	TRBJ1-2	NA	ASSFEQGGNYGYT
TRBV6-5	TRBJ2-3	NA	ASTGLGSITDTQY
TRBV29-1	TRBJ2-7	NA	GYRDNSYEQY
TRBV7-2	TRBJ1-4	NA	ASSSRRVTNEKLF
TRBV11-2	TRBJ2-2	NA	ASSLEARNTGELF
TRBV19	TRBJ1-4	NA	ASSSTGGEKLF
TRBV25-1	TRBJ1-2	NA	ASSELGSYYGYT
TRBV10-3	TRBJ2-5	NA	AISVDTWETQY
TRBV5-1	TRBJ1-1	NA	ASSLQGVTEAF